What follows are 24 T cell receptor beta chains derived from one specimen sequenced in a study of cytomegalovirus exposure and HLA in healthy donors. The PCR was carried out with 60 Vbeta primers and 13 Jbeta primers. This table comes from immunoSEQ multiplex PCR, and its TCRdb copy is limited to in-frame clones, with some not included. The sample records roughly 140,000 clones, approximately 80% being singletons. Sequencing was carried out using PBMCs. All receptors come from a young man in good health and CMV-seronegative.

The chain employs TRBV14 and TRBJ1-6; no reliable D call. Germline CDR1 SGHDN, CDR2 FVKESK. The V and J ends lost 2 bases and 0 bases respectively, with 8 bases between them. This CDR3 is 16 amino acids long. CDR3 sequence: CASSQPGSSYNSPLHF. CDR3 coding DNA: TGTGCCAGCAGCCAACCCGGGAGCTCCTATAATTCACCCCTCCACTTT.

The chain couples TRBV11-2 to TRBJ1-2; TRBD1 aligns across 7 bases. This CDR3 region has 15 residues. In germline, CDR1 is SGHAT, CDR2 FQNNGV. V was clipped by 5 bases and J by 4 bases; unmatched bases: 10. CDR3 amino acids: CASSRNRGSSYGYTF. The DNA for the CDR3 is TGTGCCAGCAGCCGAAACAGGGGTTCCTCCTATGGCTACACCTTC.

This clone is a singleton in its sample. This sequence joins TRBV5-1 and TRBJ2-5, with 12 positions matching TRBD2. CDR1 is SGHRS, CDR2 YFSETQ, per germline. The CDR3 runs 16 residues. The junction had 2 bases not matched to a gene; V was cut back by 0 bases and J by 2 bases. The CDR3, as DNA: TGCGCCAGCAGCTTGGCCGGACTAGCGGGACAAGAGACCCAGTACTTC. Its protein product is CASSLAGLAGQETQYF.

The rearrangement uses TRBV11-3 and TRBJ2-7, with a possible D match to TRBD2 (5 bases). The CDR3 runs to 12 residues. The V gene lost 5 bases and the J gene lost 6 bases, with 11 bases spanning the gap. CDR1 is SGHNT, CDR2 YENEEA, per germline. The CDR3 DNA sequence: TGTGCCAGCAGCCAAGGTGGGAGCGAGCAGTACTTC. This sequence encodes CASSQGGSEQYF.

The genes are TRBV28 and TRBJ2-7, with D possibly being TRBD2 (6 bases). V gave up 6 bases and J gave up 4 bases, with 10 bases separating them. The germline V gene has CDR1 MDHEN and CDR2 SYDVKM. There are 12 residues in the CDR3. The CDR3 DNA reads as TGTGCCAGCAGCACGACTAGATACGAGCAGTACTTC. Translating it yields CASSTTRYEQYF.

The V and J genes are TRBV5-1 and TRBJ2-3; 12 bases align to TRBD2. The CDR3 extends over 16 amino acids. Trimming removed 0 bases from V and 6 bases from J; junction bases left unmatched: 5. Germline values: CDR1 SGHRS, CDR2 YFSETQ. DNA for the CDR3: TGCGCCAGCAGCTTGGGACTAGCGGGAGTCAGTGATACGCAGTATTTT. As protein: CASSLGLAGVSDTQYF.

V usage is TRBV5-6 and J usage is TRBJ1-4; 8 bases are a match to TRBD1. V trimming: 4 bases; J trimming: 8 bases; junction bases outside the gene matches: 10. Looked up from germline, CDR1 is SGHDT and CDR2 is YYEEEE. The CDR3 spans 15 residues. The CDR3 nucleotides read TGTGCCAGCAGCCGCCCCGGGACAGGAAACGAAAAACTGTTTTTT. The encoded protein is CASSRPGTGNEKLFF.

The DNA for the CDR3 is TGTGCCACCAGCTGGGGACAGGGGGCGGGGAATGAAAAACTGTTTTTT. Amino acids: CATSWGQGAGNEKLFF. This chain uses TRBV15 with TRBJ1-4; 12 nucleotides align to TRBD1. CDR1 is LNHNV, CDR2 YYDKDF, per germline (reference sequence). V shed 5 bases and J 5 bases; nucleotides not matched to a gene: 6. CDR3 length: 16 residues. Full variable domain (rest looked up from reference TRBV15 and TRBJ1-4): DAMVIQNPRYQVTQFGKPVTLSCSQTLNHNVMYWYQQKSSQAPKLLFHYYDKDFNNEADTPDNFQSRRPNTSFCFLDIRSPGLGDTAMYLCATSWGQGAGNEKLFFGSGTQLSVL.

Within the sample, this clone is medium-sized. V and J are TRBV6-4 and TRBJ2-3, with TRBD1 matching over 8 bases. The trim removed 3 bases at V and 1 base at J, leaving 0 bases unmatched. Germline assignment: CDR1 MRHNA and CDR2 SNTAGT. The CDR3 is 14 amino acids. CDR3 sequence (DNA): TGTGCCAGCAGTGAGGGACAGGGCACAGATACGCAGTATTTT. Its translation: CASSEGQGTDTQYF.

This rearrangement joins TRBV28 to TRBJ2-2; no clear D gene. V was pared by 8 bases and J by 0 bases, with 10 bases between. The V gene's germline CDR1 is MDHEN and CDR2 SYDVKM. The CDR3 sequence is 14 residues long. The CDR3 DNA is TGTGCCAGCGGCTTCCTCGCGAACACCGGGGAGCTGTTTTTT. This codes for CASGFLANTGELFF.

This chain uses TRBV15 with TRBJ1-3; D is uncertain. Between the trimmed V and J ends, which lost 0 bases and 3 bases, there was a span of 9 bases. The CDR3 spans 15 residues. Looked up from germline, CDR1 is LNHNV and CDR2 is YYDKDF (reference sequence). The CDR3 loop reads CATSREATRGNTIYF. The DNA for the CDR3 is TGTGCCACCAGCAGAGAGGCGACACGTGGAAACACCATATATTTT.

The rearrangement uses TRBV29-1 and TRBJ2-7, with D perhaps TRBD1 (5 bases). The CDR3 runs to 12 residues. CDR1 and CDR2 from the germline V gene are SQVTM and ANQGSEA. V lost 1 base and J lost 3, with 7 bases in between. The CDR3 coding sequence is TGCAGCGTTGAAGCCAGGGACTACGAGCAGTACTTC. Translated, it gives CSVEARDYEQYF.

The genes are TRBV6-1 and TRBJ2-7; 7 nucleotides align to TRBD1. The CDR3 consists of 16 residues. Germline V gives CDR1 MNHNS, CDR2 SASEGT. The J segment lost 0 bases and the V segment lost 4 bases, leaving 9 bases of the junction unmatched. This CDR3 is CASSASTGETSYEQYF. DNA for the CDR3: TGTGCCAGCAGTGCATCAACAGGGGAGACCTCCTACGAGCAGTACTTC.

V usage is TRBV19 and J usage is TRBJ2-1, with 8 bases matching TRBD2. Looked up from germline, CDR1 is LNHDA and CDR2 is SQIVND (reference sequence). The CDR3 has 17 amino acids. The J segment lost 2 bases and the V segment lost 0 bases, leaving 6 bases of the junction unmatched. The CDR3 spells CASSIDDAGGPYNEQFF. The CDR3 DNA reads TGTGCCAGTAGTATAGATGATGCGGGGGGCCCCTACAATGAGCAGTTCTTC. Combining the CDR3 with reference TRBV19 and TRBJ2-1 gives the whole variable domain DGGITQSPKYLFRKEGQNVTLSCEQNLNHDAMYWYRQDPGQGLRLIYYSQIVNDFQKGDIAEGYSVSREKKESFPLTVTSAQKNPTAFYLCASSIDDAGGPYNEQFFGPGTRLTVL.

This clone occurred once. This rearrangement joins TRBV7-2 to TRBJ2-3, with D possibly being TRBD1 (6 bases). Germline lookup yields CDR1 SGHTA and CDR2 FQGNSA. The CDR3 spans 15 residues. The germline V and J ends were trimmed by 1 base and 4 bases, with 12 bases remaining between them. The CDR3 protein is CASSLEGVRADTQYF. The CDR3 nucleotides read TGTGCCAGCAGCTTAGAGGGGGTGCGGGCAGATACGCAGTATTTT.

V is TRBV9 and J is TRBJ2-5; 10 nucleotides line up with TRBD2. Trimming took 4 bases from V and 6 from J; bases not matched to a gene: 12. The germline V gene has CDR1 SGDLS and CDR2 YYNGEE. The CDR3 is made up of 16 amino acids. CDR3 in DNA: TGTGCCAGCAGCCCGGGCCCTAGCGGGGGTGGGCAGACCCAGTACTTC. This codes for CASSPGPSGGGQTQYF. Using reference TRBV9 and TRBJ2-5 for the parts outside the CDR3, the full variable domain is DSGVTQTPKHLITATGQRVTLRCSPRSGDLSVYWYQQSLDQGLQFLIQYYNGEERAKGNILERFSAQQFPDLHSELNLSSLELGDSALYFCASSPGPSGGGQTQYFGPGTRLLVL.

V usage is TRBV6-6 and J usage is TRBJ2-7; 8 nucleotides agree with TRBD1. V lost 0 bases to trimming and J lost 5 bases; unmatched junction nucleotides: 3. CDR1 MNHNY and CDR2 SVGAGI come from the germline V gene (reference sequence). CDR3 length equals 14 residues. The CDR3 region is CASSYSAGGNEQYF. As DNA, the CDR3 is TGTGCCAGCAGTTACTCGGCAGGGGGCAACGAGCAGTACTTC.

This chain connects TRBV5-6 to TRBJ1-2, with 9 nucleotides matching TRBD1. The CDR3 loop spans 17 amino acids. The V segment lost 4 bases and the J segment 7 bases; nucleotides outside the gene matches: 17. Looked up from germline, CDR1 is SGHDT and CDR2 is YYEEEE. CDR3 nucleotides: TGTGCCAGCAGCCCTATTACAGGGGGCGCGGATTTAAGTGGCTACACCTTC. Translation: CASSPITGGADLSGYTF.

The chain combines TRBV6-1 with TRBJ1-6; no clear D. The CDR3 is 14 amino acids. CDR1 MNHNS and CDR2 SASEGT come from the germline V gene. With 3 bases removed from V and 6 bases from J, the gap between germline ends came to 9 bases. The CDR3 here is CASSEPSGNSPLHF. Written as DNA, the CDR3 is TGTGCCAGCAGTGAGCCTTCGGGTAATTCACCCCTCCACTTT.

The J gene is TRBJ2-6, the V gene TRBV28; 8 bases align to TRBD1. Germline CDR1 MDHEN, CDR2 SYDVKM. The CDR3 is made up of 16 amino acids. The V segment lost 6 bases and the J segment 3 bases; nucleotides outside the gene matches: 7. CDR3 loop: CASSSSDRDGANVLTF. For the CDR3, the DNA is TGTGCCAGCAGCTCTTCGGACAGGGATGGGGCCAACGTCCTGACTTTC.

The gene calls are TRBV28 and TRBJ2-5; 12 bases fit TRBD2. Trimming cost V 2 bases and J 4 bases; bases outside gene matches: 5. The CDR3 runs to 16 residues. CDR1 is MDHEN and CDR2 is SYDVKM in the germline V gene. Here the CDR3 DNA reads TGTGCCAGCAGTTTAGGCCCGGGACTAGCGGGAGAGACCCAGTACTTC. It encodes CASSLGPGLAGETQYF. Filled out from reference TRBV28 and TRBJ2-5, the complete variable domain reads DVKVTQSSRYLVKRTGEKVFLECVQDMDHENMFWYRQDPGLGLRLIYFSYDVKMKEKGDIPEGYSVSREKKERFSLILESASTNQTSMYLCASSLGPGLAGETQYFGPGTRLLVL.

The J gene is TRBJ2-3, the V gene TRBV11-2, with D possibly matching TRBD1 (6 bases). In germline, CDR1 is SGHAT, CDR2 FQNNGV. Trimming pared 1 base from V and 3 bases from J, leaving 8 bases between. CDR3 length equals 14 residues. CDR3 sequence (DNA): TGTGCCAGCAGCTTAGTAGGGGGTACAGATACGCAGTATTTT. Protein: CASSLVGGTDTQYF.

The CDR3 is CASRTLERRGMKKLFF. The CDR3 nucleotides read TGTGCCAGTAGGACCCTGGAGAGGAGGGGAATGAAAAAACTGTTTTTT. V gene TRBV19 combines with J gene TRBJ1-4, with D perhaps matching TRBD1 (5 bases). V lost 6 bases and J lost 9, with 23 bases in between. The CDR3 consists of 16 residues. Germline V gene sequence: CDR1 LNHDA, CDR2 SQIVND (reference sequence).

This rearrangement joins TRBV5-1 to TRBJ2-5, with 10 bases aligning to TRBD2. Germline values: CDR1 SGHRS, CDR2 YFSETQ. V gave up 0 bases and J gave up 4 bases; unmatched junction bases: 3. This CDR3 is built from 15 residues. In nucleotides, the CDR3 is TGCGCCAGCAGCTTGGAGCGGGAGGGCCCAGAGACCCAGTACTTC. This encodes CASSLEREGPETQYF.